This TCR beta chain was profiled in a study of T cell changes during pregnancy in multiple sclerosis. Trimming took 3 bases from V and 1 from J, leaving 3 bases between them. There are 12 residues in the CDR3. In germline, CDR1 is MDHEN, CDR2 SYDVKM. Assay: immunoSEQ multiplex PCR; the TCRdb copy retains only in-frame clones and omits some. Among under 80,000 clones listed, about 92% were seen once. The TCR originated in a female donor with multiple sclerosis, enrolled in a pregnancy study. This chain uses TRBV28 with TRBJ1-1; D unclear. Material: peripheral blood, obtained before pregnancy. The CDR3 DNA sequence: TGTGCCAGCAGTTTCCAGAACACTGAAGCTTTCTTT. It translates to CASSFQNTEAFF.